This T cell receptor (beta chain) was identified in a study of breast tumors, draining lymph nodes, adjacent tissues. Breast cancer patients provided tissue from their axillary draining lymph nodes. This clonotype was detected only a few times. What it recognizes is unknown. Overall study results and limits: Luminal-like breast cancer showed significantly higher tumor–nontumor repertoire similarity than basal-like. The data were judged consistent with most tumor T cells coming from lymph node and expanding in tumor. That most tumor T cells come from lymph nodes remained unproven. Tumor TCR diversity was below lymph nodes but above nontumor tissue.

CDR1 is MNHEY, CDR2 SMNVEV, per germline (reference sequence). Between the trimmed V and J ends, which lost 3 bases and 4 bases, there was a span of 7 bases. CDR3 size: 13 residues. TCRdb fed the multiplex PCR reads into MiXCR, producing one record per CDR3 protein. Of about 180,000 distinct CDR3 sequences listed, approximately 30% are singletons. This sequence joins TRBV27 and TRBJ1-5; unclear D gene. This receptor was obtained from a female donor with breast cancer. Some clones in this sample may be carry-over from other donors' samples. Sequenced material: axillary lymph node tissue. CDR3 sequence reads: CASSFRPNQPQHF. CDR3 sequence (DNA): TGTGCCAGCAGTTTCAGGCCAAATCAGCCCCAGCATTTT.